The 7 T cell receptor beta chains listed next were all sequenced from one sample in a study of PD-L1 blockade in urothelial cancer. Profiled with immunoSEQ multiplex PCR; TCRdb holds only in-frame clones, not every one. The data contain tens of thousands of clones, approximately 80% of them singletons. Specimen: PBMCs, collected around atezolizumab (anti-PD-L1) treatment. The receptors originated from a man between 70 and 80 years old with urothelial cancer.

The chain couples TRBV27 to TRBJ1-2; TRBD1 is a possible D gene (6 bases). The germline gives CDR1 MNHEY, CDR2 SMNVEV (reference sequence). V lost 4 bases and J lost 8, with 8 bases in between. The CDR3 contains 11 residues. The CDR3 is CASSSQGGYTF. The CDR3, as DNA: TGTGCCAGCAGTTCTCAGGGGGGCTACACCTTC.

This clone has a single count. The rearrangement links TRBV5-5 to TRBJ2-2; D ambiguous. The length of the CDR3 is 12 residues. The V and J ends lost 0 bases and 6 bases respectively, with 3 bases between them. Per germline, CDR1 SGHKS and CDR2 YYEKEE (reference sequence). The CDR3 region has the DNA TGTGCCAGCAGCTTGGTAGCCGGGGAGCTGTTTTTT. Encoded protein: CASSLVAGELFF.

The chain links TRBV10-3 to TRBJ2-5, with 8 bases matching TRBD1. The germline V gene encodes CDR1 ENHRY and CDR2 SYGVKD. J gave up 1 base and V 5 bases, and 6 bases lay outside the gene matches. The CDR3 covers 15 residues. This CDR3 is CAISQATGAQETQYF. CDR3 nucleotides: TGTGCCATCAGTCAGGCGACAGGGGCCCAAGAGACCCAGTACTTC.

The V and J genes are TRBV19 and TRBJ1-4; D unresolved. Germline V gives CDR1 LNHDA, CDR2 SQIVND (reference sequence). The CDR3 extends over 17 amino acids. The germline V and J ends were trimmed by 8 bases and 0 bases, with 19 bases remaining between them. This CDR3 reads CASSVMHSSATNEKLFF. The CDR3, as DNA: TGTGCCAGTTCAGTAATGCACAGCTCCGCAACTAATGAAAAACTGTTTTTT.

This chain joins TRBV5-1 and TRBJ1-1; TRBD1 might be the D (6 bases). This CDR3 comprises 16 residues. V lost 5 bases and J 1 base, leaving 18 bases between the germline ends. Germline CDR1 is SGHRS and CDR2 is YFSETQ. The DNA of the CDR3 is TGCGCCAGCAGGATGGGTACCAGGGGCGCGAACACTGAAGCTTTCTTT. Translating it yields CASRMGTRGANTEAFF.

Only a few counts were recorded for this clone. This sequence joins TRBV5-1 and TRBJ2-7, with no clear D. Germline CDR1 SGHRS, CDR2 YFSETQ. There are 13 residues in the CDR3. V lost 2 bases to trimming and J lost 2 bases, with 8 bases between them. The CDR3 region has the DNA TGCGCCAGCAGCTTTAGTCAAACCTACGAGCAGTACTTC. Its protein is CASSFSQTYEQYF.

The CDR3 DNA is TGTGCCAGCAGCTTCGGGGTCCTAGCCGGGGGCGAGCAGTACTTC. Encoded protein: CASSFGVLAGGEQYF. The J gene is TRBJ2-7, the V gene TRBV7-2; a weak D match, TRBD2 (6 bases). V was pared by 3 bases and J by 6 bases, with 18 bases between. CDR1 SGHTA and CDR2 FQGNSA come from the germline V gene. There are 15 residues in the CDR3.